The clone carrying this TCR beta chain was found a few times. The CDR3 runs 15 residues. V lost 0 bases and J lost 5; bases outside the gene matches: 5. Germline loops: CDR1 SGHRS, CDR2 YFSETQ. Some clones are missing from TCRdb's copy, which holds only in-frame ones; the method was immunoSEQ multiplex PCR. The sample comprises 75,000 to 95,000 clones, around 84% of which are singletons, and less than 2.5% rests with the top ten. This record comes from a study of T cell clones after liver transplantation. About the research overall: Post-transplant blood was tracked for graft-donor-reactive T cell clones identified in a pre-transplant mixed lymphocyte reaction. Pre-transplant mixed lymphocyte reactions yielded third-party-reactive TCRbeta sequences as comparators for graft-donor-reactive sequences.

The V gene is TRBV5-1, the J gene TRBJ2-1; 7 bases match TRBD2. The input for sequencing was CD4+ T cells from blood, taken around 50 months after liver transplant. This clonotype originated in a human patient who received a liver transplant. Some T cells could come from the graft donor. The CDR3 here is CASSLVASGDNEQFF. The CDR3 nucleotides read TGCGCCAGCAGCTTGGTGGCTAGCGGTGACAATGAGCAGTTCTTC.